This TCR beta chain was identified during a study of cytomegalovirus exposure and HLA in healthy donors. Germline assignment: CDR1 SNHLY and CDR2 FYNNEI. Deletions cut 8 bases from V and 7 bases from J, with 21 bases between. The CDR3 contains 15 residues. PCR employed 60 Vbeta and 13 Jbeta primers. Sequencing was performed with immunoSEQ multiplex PCR; in TCRdb, only in-frame clones are kept and a portion is missing. This table has 90,000 to 150,000 clones, about 74% appearing once. This clone was recorded a few times. Material: PBMCs. V is TRBV2 and J is TRBJ1-5; tentative D call: TRBD1 (5 bases). The receptor was derived from a female donor in good health and CMV-seronegative. The CDR3 loop is CASERGFGGGQPQHF. The CDR3 DNA reads as TGTGCCAGCGAGAGGGGTTTCGGGGGAGGGCAGCCCCAGCATTTT.